A single T cell receptor (beta chain) is shown here with its context. The data derive from a study of OX40 agonist ivuxolimab in advanced cancers. The assay was immunoSEQ multiplex PCR, and TCRdb's table has in-frame clones only and misses some. Of about 45,000 clones in the sample, around 83% were seen once. V lost 6 bases and J 0 bases, leaving 9 bases between the germline ends. Germline V gene lookup returns CDR1 SGHRS and CDR2 YFSETQ. This CDR3 has 13 residues. This sequence was found in an adult with an advanced solid tumor such as melanoma, head and neck, liver or kidney cancer. This specimen consisted of CD4+ or CD8+ T cells sorted from blood, obtained in a trial of the OX40 agonist ivuxolimab. The chain joins TRBV5-1 to TRBJ1-1; D might be TRBD1 (6 bases). Here the CDR3 reads CASTGGMNTEAFF. The CDR3 nucleotides read TGCGCCAGCACCGGGGGCATGAACACTGAAGCTTTCTTT. The full variable domain, with the rest looked up from reference TRBV5-1 and TRBJ1-1, is KAGVTQTPRYLIKTRGQQVTLSCSPISGHRSVSWYQQTPGQGLQFLFEYFSETQRNKGNFPGRFSGRQFSNSRSEMNVSTLELGDSALYLCASTGGMNTEAFFGQGTRLTVV.